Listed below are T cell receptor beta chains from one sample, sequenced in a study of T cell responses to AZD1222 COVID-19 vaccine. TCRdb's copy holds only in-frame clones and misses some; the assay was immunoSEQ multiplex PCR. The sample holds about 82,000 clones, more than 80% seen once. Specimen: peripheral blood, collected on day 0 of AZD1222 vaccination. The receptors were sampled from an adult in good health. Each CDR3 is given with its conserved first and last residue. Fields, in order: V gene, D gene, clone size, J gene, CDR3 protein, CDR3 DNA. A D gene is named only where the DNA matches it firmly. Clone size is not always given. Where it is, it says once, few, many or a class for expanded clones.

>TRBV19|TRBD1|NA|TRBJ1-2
CASNDRGPDYGYTF
TGTGCCAGTAACGACAGGGGGCCTGACTATGGCTACACCTTC
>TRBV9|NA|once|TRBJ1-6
CASSPARTIGSPLHF
TGTGCCAGCAGCCCCGCGCGGACCATAGGTTCACCCCTCCACTTT
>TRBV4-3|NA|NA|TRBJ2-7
CASSQDLGFTYEQYF
TGCGCCAGCAGCCAAGATTTAGGATTTACCTACGAGCAGTACTTC
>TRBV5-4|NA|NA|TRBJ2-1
CASSLGFGSYNEQFF
TGTGCCAGCAGCTTGGGGTTCGGGTCCTACAATGAGCAGTTCTTC
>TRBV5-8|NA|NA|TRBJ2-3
CASSSMGTDTQYF
TGTGCCAGCAGCTCCATGGGCACAGATACGCAGTATTTT
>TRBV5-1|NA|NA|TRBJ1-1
CASRAREDTEAFF
TGCGCCAGCAGGGCCAGGGAGGACACTGAAGCTTTCTTT
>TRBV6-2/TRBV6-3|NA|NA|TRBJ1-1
CASSYWASEAFF
TGTGCCAGCAGTTACTGGGCATCTGAAGCTTTCTTT
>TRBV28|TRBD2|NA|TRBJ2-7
CASSLFMGTSGGPQYEQYF
TGTGCCAGCAGTTTATTTATGGGGACTAGCGGGGGTCCCCAGTACGAGCAGTACTTC
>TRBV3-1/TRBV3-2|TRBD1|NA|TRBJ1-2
CASSQVTGGPYGYTF
TGTGCCAGCAGCCAAGTAACAGGGGGACCCTATGGCTACACCTTC
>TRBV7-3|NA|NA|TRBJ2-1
CASSSMNEQFF
TGTGCCAGCAGCTCCATGAATGAGCAGTTCTTC
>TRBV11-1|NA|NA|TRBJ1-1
CASSLDPRDTEAFF
TGTGCCAGCAGCTTAGATCCCAGGGACACTGAAGCTTTCTTT
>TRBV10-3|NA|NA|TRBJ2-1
CAILAGADSYNEQFF
TGTGCCATCTTGGCAGGGGCAGATTCCTACAATGAGCAGTTCTTC
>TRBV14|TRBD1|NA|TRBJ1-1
CASSPYGQGRGTEAFF
TGTGCCAGCAGCCCCTACGGACAGGGGAGGGGAACTGAAGCTTTCTTT
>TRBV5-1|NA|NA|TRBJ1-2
CASSFGDHQGYGYTF
TGCGCCAGCAGCTTTGGAGACCATCAAGGCTATGGCTACACCTTC
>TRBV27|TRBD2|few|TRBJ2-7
CASSHRGGLNEQYF
TGTGCCAGCAGTCACCGGGGGGGCCTTAACGAGCAGTACTTC
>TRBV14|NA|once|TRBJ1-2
CASSQGGVPVNYGYTF
TGTGCCAGCAGCCAAGGGGGGGTTCCAGTCAACTATGGCTACACCTTC